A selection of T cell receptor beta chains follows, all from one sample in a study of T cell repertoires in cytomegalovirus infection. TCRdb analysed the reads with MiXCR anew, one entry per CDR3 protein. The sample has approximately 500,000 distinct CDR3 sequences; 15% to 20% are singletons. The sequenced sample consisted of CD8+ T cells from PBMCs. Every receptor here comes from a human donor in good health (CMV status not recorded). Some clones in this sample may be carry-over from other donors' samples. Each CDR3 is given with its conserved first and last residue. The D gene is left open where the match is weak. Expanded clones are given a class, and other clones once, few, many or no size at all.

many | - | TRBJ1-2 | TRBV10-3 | CAISPGTSNYGYTF | TGTGCCATCAGCCCCGGGACAAGTAACTATGGCTACACCTTC
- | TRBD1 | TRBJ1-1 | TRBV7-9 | CASSLWGRGQTEAFF | TGTGCCAGCAGCTTATGGGGCAGGGGGCAGACTGAAGCTTTCTTT
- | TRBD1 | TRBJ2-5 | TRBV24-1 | CATKFQGADQETQYF | TGTGCCACCAAATTCCAGGGGGCAGACCAAGAGACCCAGTACTTC
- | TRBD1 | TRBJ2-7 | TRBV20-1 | CSARDRGQGYEQYF | TGCAGTGCTAGAGATAGAGGACAGGGATACGAGCAGTACTTC
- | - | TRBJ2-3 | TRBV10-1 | CASSEPSGHAGDTQYF | TGCGCCAGCAGTGAGCCTTCGGGGCACGCAGGAGATACGCAGTATTTT
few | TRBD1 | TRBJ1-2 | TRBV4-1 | CASSQGTGASYTF | TGCGCCAGCAGCCAAGGGACAGGGGCGAGCTACACCTTC
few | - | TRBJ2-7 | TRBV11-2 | CASSLGWDTSYEQYF | TGTGCCAGCAGCTTAGGGTGGGACACCTCCTACGAGCAGTACTTC
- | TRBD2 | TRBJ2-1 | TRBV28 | CASGIAGVGYNEQFF | TGTGCCAGCGGGATAGCGGGAGTTGGGTACAATGAGCAGTTCTTC
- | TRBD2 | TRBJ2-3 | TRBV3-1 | CASSLLAGAMDTQYF | TGTGCCAGCAGCCTACTAGCGGGAGCGATGGATACGCAGTATTTT
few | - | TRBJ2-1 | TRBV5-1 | CASSPTGTLRDEQFF | TGCGCCAGCAGCCCGACCGGGACCTTAAGGGATGAGCAGTTCTTC
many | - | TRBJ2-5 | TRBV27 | CASSLSAGETQYF | TGTGCCAGCAGTTTATCGGCTGGGGAGACCCAGTACTTC
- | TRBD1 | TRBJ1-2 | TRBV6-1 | CASVLDRGRGYTF | TGTGCCAGCGTCCTAGACAGGGGGCGTGGCTACACCTTC
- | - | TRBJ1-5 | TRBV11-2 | CASSFNWDQPQHF | TGTGCCAGCAGCTTCAATTGGGATCAGCCCCAGCATTTT
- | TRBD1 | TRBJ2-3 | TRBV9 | CASFGTGWNF | TGTGCCAGTTTCGGGACAGGGTGGAATTTT
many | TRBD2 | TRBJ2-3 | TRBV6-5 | CASSSHTSGSTDTQYF | TGTGCCAGCAGTTCGCACACTAGCGGCAGCACAGATACGCAGTATTTT
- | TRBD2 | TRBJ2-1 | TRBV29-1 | CSVYGLAGDRTYNVQFF | TGCAGCGTTTATGGACTAGCGGGAGATAGGACCTACAATGTGCAGTTCTTC
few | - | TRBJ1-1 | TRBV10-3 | CAIMTDTEAFF | TGTGCCATCATGACTGACACTGAAGCTTTCTTT
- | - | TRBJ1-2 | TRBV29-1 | CSVLSKFTSYTF | TGCAGCGTTCTTTCCAAGTTTACTAGCTACACCTTC
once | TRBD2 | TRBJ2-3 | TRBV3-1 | CASSRPEAGGTDTQYF | TGTGCCAGCAGCCGACCTGAAGCGGGAGGCACAGATACGCAGTATTTT
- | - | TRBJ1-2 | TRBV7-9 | CASSHSGDLRRFYGYTF | TGTGCCAGCAGCCATTCAGGGGACCTCAGGAGATTCTATGGCTACACCTTC
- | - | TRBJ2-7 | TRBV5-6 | CASSFSPRQFLSYEQYF | TGTGCCAGCAGCTTTAGCCCCCGACAGTTTTTATCCTACGAGCAGTACTTC
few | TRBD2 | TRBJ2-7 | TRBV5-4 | CASSLELAGNHFYEQYF | TGTGCCAGCAGCTTGGAACTAGCGGGGAACCATTTCTACGAGCAGTACTTC
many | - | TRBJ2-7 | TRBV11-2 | CASSLGGGTGSSYEQYF | TGTGCCAGCAGCTTAGGAGGCGGGACCGGCAGCTCCTACGAGCAGTACTTC
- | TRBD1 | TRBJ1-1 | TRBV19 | CASSIYRDRKGNEAFF | TGTGCCAGTAGTATATACCGGGACAGAAAGGGGAATGAAGCTTTCTTT
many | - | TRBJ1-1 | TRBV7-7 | CASSPLGPNTEAFF | TGTGCCAGCAGCCCCCTGGGGCCGAACACTGAAGCTTTCTTT
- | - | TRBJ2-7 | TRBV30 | CAWSPPGYEQYF | TGTGCCTGGAGTCCACCGGGATACGAGCAGTACTTC
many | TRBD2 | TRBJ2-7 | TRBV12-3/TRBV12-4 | CASTNSGLAGNGQYF | TGTGCCAGCACCAATTCGGGACTAGCGGGGAACGGGCAGTACTTC
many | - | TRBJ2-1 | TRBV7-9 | CASSATGTTSYNEQFF | TGTGCCAGCAGCGCTACCGGGACGACATCCTACAATGAGCAGTTCTTC
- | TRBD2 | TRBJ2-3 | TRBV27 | CASSLLTSGIGDTQYF | TGTGCCAGCAGCCTACTTACTAGCGGGATCGGGGATACGCAGTATTTT
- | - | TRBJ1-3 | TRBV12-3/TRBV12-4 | CASSSTAGLSGNTIYF | TGTGCCAGCAGTTCTACAGCGGGCCTCTCTGGAAACACCATATATTTT
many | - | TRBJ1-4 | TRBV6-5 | CASTYGAGNEKLFF | TGTGCCAGCACCTACGGTGCAGGGAATGAAAAACTGTTTTTT
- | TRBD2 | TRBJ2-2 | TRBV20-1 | CSARDGLAGEIGELFF | TGCAGTGCTAGAGATGGACTAGCGGGAGAAATCGGGGAGCTGTTTTTT
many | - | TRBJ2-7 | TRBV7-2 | CASSLVGGPLYEQYF | TGTGCCAGCAGCTTAGTGGGCGGTCCCCTCTACGAGCAGTACTTC
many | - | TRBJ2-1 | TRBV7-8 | CASSLADSGYEQFF | TGTGCCAGCAGCTTAGCGGACTCTGGGTATGAGCAGTTCTTC
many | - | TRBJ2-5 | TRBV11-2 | CASSLVGPYSPSETQYF | TGTGCCAGCAGCTTAGTTGGGCCCTATTCTCCTTCAGAGACCCAGTACTTC
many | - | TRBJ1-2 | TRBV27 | CASSFGRGGGYTF | TGTGCCAGCAGTTTTGGCCGGGGAGGCGGCTACACCTTC
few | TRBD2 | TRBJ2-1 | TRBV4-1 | CASSQDRTSNNEQFF | TGCGCCAGCAGCCAAGATAGGACTAGCAACAATGAGCAGTTCTTC
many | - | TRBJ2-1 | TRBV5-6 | CAGHRLSSYNEQFF | TGTGCCGGGCACAGGTTGAGCTCCTACAATGAGCAGTTCTTC
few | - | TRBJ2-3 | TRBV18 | CASSPGDSRTDTQYF | TGTGCCAGCTCACCTGGCGACAGTCGCACAGATACGCAGTATTTT
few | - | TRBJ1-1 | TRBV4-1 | CASSQAQNGEAFF | TGCGCCAGCAGCCAAGCCCAAAACGGGGAAGCTTTCTTT
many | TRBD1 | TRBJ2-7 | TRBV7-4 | CASSLAPGQGLYEQYF | TGTGCCAGCAGCTTAGCGCCGGGACAGGGCCTCTACGAGCAGTACTTC
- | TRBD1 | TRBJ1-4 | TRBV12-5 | CASGSGTGGEKLFF | TGTGCTAGTGGTTCCGGGACAGGGGGTGAAAAACTGTTTTTT
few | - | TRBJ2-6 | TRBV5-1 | CASWGISGANVLTF | TGCGCCAGCTGGGGGATCTCTGGGGCCAACGTCCTGACTTTC
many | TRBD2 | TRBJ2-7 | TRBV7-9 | CASHPGSGSHSYEQYF | TGTGCCAGCCACCCAGGTAGCGGGAGCCACTCCTACGAGCAGTACTTC
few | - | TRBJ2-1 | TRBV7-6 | CASSLDVVSYNEQFF | TGTGCCAGCAGCTTAGACGTCGTCTCCTACAATGAGCAGTTCTTC
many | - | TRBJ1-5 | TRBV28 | CASSLTPNQPQHF | TGTGCCAGCAGCTTGACTCCTAATCAGCCCCAGCATTTT
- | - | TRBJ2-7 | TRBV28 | CASSFRETYDQYF | TGTGCCAGCAGTTTCCGGGAGACCTACGATCAGTACTTC
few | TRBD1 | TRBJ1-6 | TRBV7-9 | CASSRGQSGGDSPLHF | TGTGCCAGCAGCCGCGGACAGTCAGGGGGAGATTCACCCCTCCACTTT
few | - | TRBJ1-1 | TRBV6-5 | CASSYEATNTEAFF | TGTGCCAGCAGTTACGAAGCCACGAACACTGAAGCTTTCTTT
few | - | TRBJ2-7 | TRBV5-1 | CASSLTRGGQSYEQYF | TGCGCCAGCAGCTTAACCCGAGGGGGTCAATCCTACGAGCAGTACTTC
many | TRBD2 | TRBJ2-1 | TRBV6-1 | CASSPTGTSAHYEQFF | TGTGCCAGCAGTCCGACCGGGACTAGTGCTCATTATGAGCAGTTCTTC
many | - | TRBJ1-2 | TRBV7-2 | CASSLDVGAGYGYTF | TGTGCCAGCAGCCTTGACGTGGGCGCTGGCTATGGCTACACCTTC